What follows describes a single T cell receptor beta chain. The sample comes from a study of PD-1 blockade in classical Hodgkin lymphoma. The wider study: Nivolumab dosing for patients was 3 mg/kg, administered intravenously every 2 weeks.

Time point denoted: cycle 4 day 1 (C4D1), after less than 7 weeks of nivolumab. Each and every patient relapsed after autologous stem cell transplantation, and patients got differing brentuximab vedotin exposure. Patients showed best responses of complete response, partial response or progressive disease. Trimming pared 10 bases from V and 6 bases from J, leaving 18 bases between. Germline V gene sequence: CDR1 MDHEN, CDR2 SYDVKM. The CDR3 extends over 13 amino acids. This table comes from immunoSEQ multiplex PCR, and its TCRdb copy is limited to in-frame clones, with some not included. This sample yields over 85,000 clones, of which 85% to 95% are seen a single time; just under 2% belongs to the top ten.

This material consisted of peripheral blood mononuclear cells (PBMCs), taken before the fourth cycle of nivolumab. The sequence was collected from a human donor with classical Hodgkin lymphoma. The chain uses TRBV28 and TRBJ1-2, with TRBD1 as a possible D gene (5 bases). The CDR3 nucleotides are TGTGCCACTTTGACCAGGGTTGGCGATGGCTACACCTTC. Its translation is CATLTRVGDGYTF.